A single TCR beta chain is shown here with its context. What it recognizes is unknown. The data stem from a study of persistence of HIV-infected CD4 T cells. The wider study: Multiple blood draws of up to roughly 180 mL, except a couple of donors with single leukapheresis.

General study findings and limits: Degenerate expanded CDR3beta sequences were enriched among CMV- and Gag-responding cells. CMV- and Gag-responding cells had lower TCRbeta richness than CD3/CD28-responding cells.

The CDR3 has 12 residues. Germline V gives CDR1 MDHEN, CDR2 SYDVKM. The V end lost 8 bases, the J end lost 9 bases, and 14 bases lay between the germline ends. Overlapping HIV-1 Gag 15-mer peptides at 0.85 to 1 ug per peptide per mL were used. CD40L-negative CD69-negative CD45RO-high memory CD4+ T cells were sorted as populations depleted of antigen-responding cells. This was the immunoSEQ version 4 assay in survey mode. Repertoires were generated with immunoSEQ multiplex PCR, while TCRdb's copy carries only in-frame clones and drops some. Of about 64,000 clones in the sample, under 80% were seen once.

The V call is TRBV28, the J call TRBJ2-4, with a weak D call TRBD1 (6 bases). This receptor was identified in an adult man with HIV who was CMV-seropositive. The sequences come from CD4+ T cells sorted from PBMCs after approximately 19-hour stimulation, collected from a patient who received antiretroviral therapy. The DNA for the CDR3 is TGTGCCAGCCATACAGGGATCGGCATTCAGTACTTC. Encoded protein: CASHTGIGIQYF.